This entry is about one T cell receptor beta chain. Its target is unknown. The record originates from a study of a mutant IDH1 vaccine in newly diagnosed glioma. Time point defined: week 35, safety follow-up. In the vaccine, a single dose held 300 ug of the mutant IDH1 20-mer peptide, along with topical imiquimod. Libraries were prepared by immunoSEQ multiplex PCR; TCRdb keeps only in-frame clonotypes and omits some of them. The repertoire holds tens of thousands of clones, 74% seen once, with 4.7% in the top ten. The V end lost 5 bases, the J end lost 7 bases, and 19 bases lay between the germline ends. The germline CDR1 and CDR2 sequences are MNHNY and SVGAGI (reference sequence). The CDR3 length is 15 residues.

The clonotype comes from a man aged 50-59 years with glioma. Sequencing was performed on PBMCs, taken from a glioma patient whose treatment included an IDH1 peptide vaccine. The gene calls are TRBV6-6 and TRBJ2-3; TRBD2 might be the D (5 bases). The CDR3 DNA is TGTGCCAGCAGTAGCCCCCGGGGAAGGGTGTATACGCAGTATTTT. Translation: CASSSPRGRVYTQYF.